This T cell receptor beta chain was profiled in a study of T cell repertoires in cytomegalovirus infection. Study information: Use of recently identified HLA-C-restricted and well-studied HLA-B-restricted CMV epitopes was part of the study. It can be stated that public TCR beta signatures indicated CMV infection as well as a matching HLA type.

CDR1 is SGHRS and CDR2 is YFSETQ in the germline V gene. V gave up 3 bases and J gave up 6 bases, with 9 bases separating them. This CDR3 is 12 amino acids long. TCRdb re-derived calls from the reads in MiXCR, one entry per CDR3 protein. Seen here are approximately 730,000 distinct CDR3 sequences, approximately 32% observed once, and the top ten hold around 14%. About this clonotype itself: Antigen unknown.

The study, taken as a whole, reports: The response measured ex vivo was dominated by TCR beta clonotypes (HLA-C-restricted and CMV-specific).

Here the sequenced sample was cultured CD8+ T cells from PBMCs, taken from culture after CMV antigen stimulation. This rearrangement joins TRBV5-1 to TRBJ1-1, with D unclear. This clonotype was obtained from a human donor in good health (CMV status not recorded). Some clones in this sample may be carry-over from other donors' samples. The CDR3 here is CASSSPPPEAFF. The CDR3 bases are TGCGCCAGCAGCTCACCGCCTCCTGAAGCTTTCTTT.